Presented here are 21 T cell receptor beta chains from one specimen sequenced in a study of blood T cell repertoires in COVID-19. The table came from immunoSEQ multiplex PCR; TCRdb's copy has only in-frame clones and leaves some out. The sample carries 150,000 to 200,000 clones, roughly nine tenths recorded once. Sequencing was performed on peripheral blood. The receptors stem from a woman between 65 and 79 years old with acute or convalescent COVID-19.

This rearrangement joins TRBV30 to TRBJ1-1, with no clear D. The CDR3 extends over 12 amino acids. Per the germline V gene, CDR1 is GTSNPN and CDR2 is SVGIG (reference sequence). V lost 2 bases, J lost 3 bases, and 7 bases lay in between. CDR3 protein: CAWSLQYTEAFF. DNA of the CDR3: TGTGCCTGGAGTTTACAGTACACTGAAGCTTTCTTT.

The chain recombines TRBV28 with TRBJ2-3, with TRBD2 matching over 8 bases. Trimming at V came to 7 bases and at J to 4 bases, leaving 7 bases not matched to a gene. This CDR3 contains 14 residues. From germline, CDR1 is MDHEN and CDR2 SYDVKM. The CDR3 region is CASILAGGSDTQYF. CDR3 DNA sequence: TGTGCCAGCATCCTAGCGGGTGGCTCAGATACGCAGTATTTT.

V gene TRBV28 combines with J gene TRBJ2-7; D is possibly TRBD2 (5 bases). CDR3 length: 13 residues. The germline gives CDR1 MDHEN, CDR2 SYDVKM. V gave up 10 bases and J gave up 9 bases, with 22 bases separating them. The CDR3: CATLESSKGRQYF. Here the CDR3 DNA reads TGTGCCACCCTTGAGAGCTCAAAAGGGAGGCAGTACTTC. Looking up the rest from reference TRBV28 and TRBJ2-7 gives the full variable domain: DVKVTQSSRYLVKRTGEKVFLECVQDMDHENMFWYRQDPGLGLRLIYFSYDVKMKEKGDIPEGYSVSREKKERFSLILESASTNQTSMYLCATLESSKGRQYFGPGTRLTVT.

In nucleotides, the CDR3 is TGTGCCAGCAGCTTAAAGGGACAGGGTAATTCACCCCTCCACTTT. Translated: CASSLKGQGNSPLHF. The chain joins TRBV7-3 to TRBJ1-6; 9 nucleotides align to TRBD1. The V and J ends lost 1 base and 6 bases, in that order; junction bases with no gene match: 1. The V gene's germline CDR1 is SGHTA and CDR2 FQGTGA. The CDR3 covers 15 residues.

This chain uses TRBV18 with TRBJ1-1; D is perhaps TRBD1 (6 bases). The germline V gene has CDR1 KGHSH and CDR2 LQKENI. The CDR3 totals 14 residues. The ends were cut back, 3 bases at V and 1 base at J, with 9 bases in the middle. The CDR3 reads CASSPWTENTEAFF. CDR3 sequence (DNA): TGTGCCAGCTCACCCTGGACAGAGAACACTGAAGCTTTCTTT.

The CDR3: CASSDTGTGNTIYF. The CDR3 coding sequence is TGTGCCAGCAGTGATACAGGGACTGGAAACACCATATATTTT. The V call is TRBV2, the J call TRBJ1-3; possible D gene TRBD1, 6 bases. Germline values: CDR1 SNHLY, CDR2 FYNNEI. CDR3 length: 14 amino acids. Trimming took 3 bases from V and 2 from J, leaving 8 bases between them. Full variable domain (missing parts from reference TRBV2 and TRBJ1-3): EPEVTQTPSHQVTQMGQEVILRCVPISNHLYFYWYRQILGQKVEFLVSFYNNEISEKSEIFDDQFSVERPDGSNFTLKIRSTKLEDSAMYFCASSDTGTGNTIYFGEGSWLTVV.

This chain joins TRBV30 and TRBJ2-2; the D gene is possibly TRBD2 (5 bases). The CDR3 runs to 12 residues. Trimming pared 3 bases from V and 8 bases from J, leaving 10 bases between. Germline loops: CDR1 GTSNPN, CDR2 SVGIG (reference sequence). The CDR3 coding sequence is TGTGCCTGGAGCCGGACTGTTGGGGAGCTGTTTTTT. Its translation: CAWSRTVGELFF.

The genes are TRBV6-5 and TRBJ1-2; 10 positions agree with TRBD1. The CDR3 is 15 amino acids. Losses at the gene ends were 6 bases for V and 7 bases for J; bases not matched to a gene: 11. Per germline, CDR1 MNHEY and CDR2 SVGAGI. CDR3 sequence: CASRTPGQGSVGYTF. As DNA, the CDR3 is TGTGCCAGCAGAACCCCGGGACAGGGGTCGGTTGGCTACACCTTC.

The rearrangement uses TRBV27 and TRBJ2-7; TRBD1 might be the D (5 bases). The CDR3 has 13 amino acids. Germline CDR1 reads MNHEY; CDR2 reads SMNVEV (reference sequence). Trimming left V 3 bases short and J 6 bases short, with 12 bases between. CDR3 sequence reads: CASSFSREGEQYF. CDR3 bases: TGTGCCAGCAGTTTTTCCAGGGAAGGCGAGCAGTACTTC.

This chain connects TRBV7-9 to TRBJ2-7, with 11 bases that match TRBD2. Per the germline V gene, CDR1 is SEHNR and CDR2 is FQNEAQ (reference sequence). Trimming cost V 8 bases and J 0 bases; bases outside gene matches: 15. The CDR3 runs to 18 residues. CDR3 protein: CASWIVNWLAGGSYEQYF. CDR3 in DNA: TGTGCCAGCTGGATAGTAAACTGGCTAGCGGGGGGCTCCTACGAGCAGTACTTC.

The chain uses TRBV9 and TRBJ2-3; D is ambiguous. Trimming took 3 bases from V and 2 from J, leaving 7 bases between them. The CDR3 is 13 residues long. Per the germline V gene, CDR1 is SGDLS and CDR2 is YYNGEE. CDR3 bases: TGTGCCAGCAGCGCCGGAGACACAGATACGCAGTATTTT. Protein sequence: CASSAGDTDTQYF.

The J gene is TRBJ1-5, the V gene TRBV4-1; 9 nucleotides match TRBD1. Germline V gene lookup returns CDR1 MGHRA and CDR2 YSYEKL. The length of the CDR3 is 16 residues. V shed 0 bases, J shed 1 base, and the junction held 1 base outside the gene matches. CDR3 sequence reads: CASSQETGGSNQPQHF. CDR3 nucleotides: TGCGCCAGCAGCCAAGAGACAGGGGGGAGCAATCAGCCCCAGCATTTT.

This rearrangement joins TRBV7-6 to TRBJ2-3, with TRBD2 matching 12 bases. The germline CDR1 and CDR2 sequences are SGHVS and FNYEAQ. The CDR3 has 15 amino acids. Trimming removed 5 bases from V and 4 bases from J; junction bases left unmatched: 4. The CDR3, as DNA: TGTGCCAGCAGCCCTAGCGGGGGGGCCGCAGATACGCAGTATTTT. This codes for CASSPSGGAADTQYF. Variable domain in full (rest from reference TRBV7-6 and TRBJ2-3): GAGVSQSPRYKVTKRGQDVALRCDPISGHVSLYWYRQALGQGPEFLTYFNYEAQQDKSGLPNDRFSAERPEGSISTLTIQRTEQRDSAMYRCASSPSGGAADTQYFGPGTRLTVL.

V and J are TRBV18 and TRBJ1-2, with D possibly matching TRBD1 (6 bases). This CDR3 is built from 15 residues. In germline, CDR1 is KGHSH, CDR2 LQKENI. V lost 3 bases, J lost 2 bases, and 13 bases lay in between. This CDR3 reads CASSPTGGGNYGYTF. The CDR3 DNA sequence: TGTGCCAGCTCACCCACGGGGGGCGGAAACTATGGCTACACCTTC.

J is TRBJ1-2 and V is TRBV19, with D possibly matching TRBD1 (5 bases). The CDR3 runs to 15 residues. Germline CDR1 is LNHDA and CDR2 is SQIVND (reference sequence). V gave up 0 bases and J gave up 4 bases, with 12 bases separating them. In DNA, the CDR3 is TGTGCCAGTAGTATAGAAACAGGAGTGCCCTATGGCTACACCTTC. It translates to CASSIETGVPYGYTF.

This clone was counted once. The sample carries other DNA sequences with the same CDR3. CDR3 in DNA: TGTGCCAGCAGCTTAACGTCGGGCTACAATGAGCAGTTCTTC. This codes for CASSLTSGYNEQFF. The gene calls are TRBV7-3 and TRBJ2-1, with D unresolved. The CDR3 contains 14 residues. Per the germline V gene, CDR1 is SGHTA and CDR2 is FQGTGA. Trimming pared 0 bases from V and 3 bases from J, leaving 6 bases between.

This clone was seen more than once but under ten times. V is TRBV24-1 and J is TRBJ2-3; D ambiguous. CDR1 and CDR2 from the germline V gene are KGHDR and SFDVKD. The germline V and J ends were trimmed by 0 bases and 1 base, with 4 bases remaining between them. The length of the CDR3 is 14 residues. The CDR3 loop is CATSDLTGTDTQYF. The CDR3 nucleotides are TGTGCCACCAGTGATTTGACAGGCACAGATACGCAGTATTTT.

The chain uses TRBV7-9 and TRBJ2-2, with 8 bases identical to TRBD2. Germline assignment: CDR1 SEHNR and CDR2 FQNEAQ (reference sequence). V lost 2 bases and J lost 5; bases outside the gene matches: 7. The CDR3 loop spans 16 amino acids. This chain's CDR3 is CASSLRLAGKTGELFF. For the CDR3, the DNA is TGTGCCAGCAGCTTAAGATTAGCGGGGAAAACCGGGGAGCTGTTTTTT.

In this sample, this clone turned up a few times. The chain combines TRBV4-3 with TRBJ1-2; D gene uncertain. Per the germline V gene, CDR1 is LGHNA and CDR2 is YSLEER. This CDR3 spans 15 amino acids. Trimming cost V 0 bases and J 8 bases, with 16 bases left between them. CDR3 DNA: TGCGCCAGCAGCCAAGAGGTTCGAGAGTGGTACGGCTACACCTTC. Its translation: CASSQEVREWYGYTF.

This chain uses TRBV2 with TRBJ2-3, with 12 positions matching TRBD2. From germline, CDR1 is SNHLY and CDR2 FYNNEI. This CDR3 has 21 residues. The trim removed 6 bases at V and 3 bases at J, leaving 22 bases unmatched. CDR3 sequence: CASRKTNNPSGGAMGTDTQYF. The CDR3 bases are TGTGCCAGCAGGAAAACCAATAACCCTAGCGGGGGGGCAATGGGGACAGATACGCAGTATTTT.

V and J are TRBV15 and TRBJ2-3; TRBD2 matches 10 bases. Germline V gene data show CDR1 as LNHNV and CDR2 as YYDKDF (reference sequence). Trimming at V came to 2 bases and at J to 6 bases, leaving 8 bases not matched to a gene. CDR3 size: 16 residues. CDR3 coding DNA: TGTGCCACCAGCAGACTAGCGGGGGACCGAGGCGATACGCAGTATTTT. It translates to CATSRLAGDRGDTQYF.